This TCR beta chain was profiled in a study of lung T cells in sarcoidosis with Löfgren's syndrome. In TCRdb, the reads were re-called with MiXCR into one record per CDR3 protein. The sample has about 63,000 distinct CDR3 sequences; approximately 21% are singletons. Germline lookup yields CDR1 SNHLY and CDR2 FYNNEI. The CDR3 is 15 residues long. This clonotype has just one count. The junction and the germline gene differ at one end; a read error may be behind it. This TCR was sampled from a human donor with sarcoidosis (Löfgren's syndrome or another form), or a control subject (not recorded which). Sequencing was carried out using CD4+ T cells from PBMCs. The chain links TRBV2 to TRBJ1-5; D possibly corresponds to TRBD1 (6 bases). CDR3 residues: CASSEGHSSNQHQHF. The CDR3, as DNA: TGTGCCAGCAGTGAGGGACACAGTAGCAATCAGCACCAGCATTTT.